This T cell receptor (beta chain) was captured in a study of blood T cell repertoires in COVID-19 (dated by TCRdb to about 2020). For context, the study as a whole: The collaborator samples originated in the United States, Italy and Spain and spanned the acute and convalescent phases of COVID-19. The material from the prospective study consisted of cDNA or gDNA derived from T cells, B-cell-depleted T cells, or PBMCs. The dataset comprised deeply sampled blood TCRbeta repertoires from subjects exposed to, actively infected with, or recovered from COVID-19. The repertoires were released in a freely available public database meant as a resource for research on the immune response to SARS-CoV-2. The samples were drawn from two sources: the first 160 participants of the ongoing ImmuneRACE study, and approximately 1,300 subjects contributed by 6 global collaborators. The sample metadata nearly always contained a de-identified subject ID, COVID-19 status, age in years and sex. Where available, HLA class I and class II types were taken from metadata supplied by the sample provider and were not determined by assay-based typing.

The CDR3 goes from the cysteine to the phenylalanine over 15 residues. Of all the DNA, just the CDR3 is kept, 45 bases in frame from base 1. Cut back by 4 bases and 5 bases, the V and J ends lie 13 bases apart. The germline V gene provides CDR1 SGHDT and CDR2 YYEEEE. The sample holds one count of this clone. No antigen is known for it. Base qualities are not provided; no much larger clone lies one nucleotide away. TCRbeta CDR3 regions were amplified from genomic DNA using the immunoSEQ Assay, a bias-controlled multiplex PCR. On the study's bioinformatics: Within the assay, amplification of reference gene primers was used to estimate how many nucleated cells each sample contained. To quantify the absolute abundance of each unique TCRbeta CDR3 rearrangement, sequence reads were collapsed and filtered. For each sample, productive Simpson clonality was calculated as the square root of Simpson's diversity index over productive rearrangements. As stored in TCRdb, this immuneACCESS dataset retains in-frame rearrangements with V and J assigned. A fraction of the clones does not appear; measured against another copy, unresolved V genes explain less than half of the discrepancy, and the remainder lacks a known reason. Clonal size and the V and J genes are those of that table, whereas D and trimming came from the DNA. Within this sample are some 150,000 clones, with roughly 84% of them counted one time only. The leading ten clones occupy about 7% of the sample.

Collaborating institutions collected whole blood in K2EDTA tubes following their own protocols. For TCRbeta analysis, collaborators shipped samples as frozen whole blood, isolated PBMCs, or DNA extracted from either of those sample types. Results the study describes overall, beyond this receptor: How much clinical and demographic metadata was included differed by source and by participant, and the metadata was provided uncurated.

The receptor's source is a woman in her forties or fifties in a cohort sampled during active or convalescent COVID-19. The chain is made from TRBV5-6 and TRBJ1-6; TRBD1 is a possible D gene, resting on 6 matching bases. What was sequenced was peripheral blood. At the DNA level, the sequence is TGTGCCAGCAGCGCACAGGGAGCCAATAATTCACCCCTCCACTTT. This gives the protein CASSAQGANNSPLHF.